The 31 T cell receptor beta chains listed next were all sequenced from one sample in a study of human T cells and chemical hapten exposure. Time point defined: patch test 1, 2 weeks after DPC sensitization. Treatment of the sample: therapeutic diphenylcyclopropenone sensitization with weekly scalp DPC. TCRdb ran MiXCR on the RACE reads and lists one entry per CDR3 protein. Altogether some 380,000 distinct CDR3 sequences are present, about 4.8% being singletons, with the ten largest covering approximately 2.5%. The sample was whole blood, taken in connection with sensitization to the hapten diphenylcyclopropenone (DPC). The receptors were sampled from a woman between 45 and 60 years old with alopecia areata. Some clones in this sample may be carry-over from other donors' samples.

This clonotype was observed many times. V and J are TRBV20-1 and TRBJ1-4; D gene uncertain. Germline lookup yields CDR1 DFQATT and CDR2 SNEGSKA (reference sequence). V lost 0 bases and J lost 8, with 10 bases in between. This CDR3 is 13 amino acids long. The CDR3 loop is CSARDRVPEKLFF. CDR3 coding DNA: TGCAGTGCTAGAGACCGGGTGCCCGAAAAACTGTTTTTT.

The table lists this clonotype with many counts. The J gene is TRBJ2-6, the V gene TRBV7-2, with D perhaps being TRBD1 or TRBD2 (6 bases each). The CDR3 is 15 residues long. Trimming removed 2 bases from V and 12 bases from J, with 17 bases in between. The germline CDR1 and CDR2 sequences are SGHTA and FQGNSA. CDR3 sequence reads: CASSLFEGGPPVLTF. In nucleotides, the CDR3 is TGTGCCAGCAGCTTATTTGAGGGGGGTCCTCCCGTCCTGACTTTC.

In its sample, this clonotype was seen many times. For the CDR3, the DNA is TGTGCCAGCAGCCCGGGACTAGCGGGCCCACTGAACACCGGGGAGCTGTTTTTT. Protein sequence: CASSPGLAGPLNTGELFF. The rearrangement links TRBV7-8 to TRBJ2-2; TRBD2 matches at 12 bases. J was trimmed by 1 base and V by 5 bases; bases with no gene match: 8. The CDR3 has 18 amino acids. Germline V gene data show CDR1 as SGHVS and CDR2 as FQNEAQ.

This clonotype was seen a few times. The rearrangement links TRBV7-9 to TRBJ2-3; D may be TRBD1 (5 bases). The CDR3 totals 18 residues. Germline V lookup: CDR1 SEHNR, CDR2 FQNEAQ (reference sequence). The V end was cut by 5 bases, the J end by 1 base, with 22 bases between. CDR3 sequence: CASSVGAFWGQRTDTQYF. The CDR3 nucleotides are TGTGCCAGCAGCGTTGGGGCCTTCTGGGGCCAGCGCACAGATACGCAGTATTTT. Full variable domain (outside the CDR3, taken from reference TRBV7-9 and TRBJ2-3): DTGVSQNPRHKITKRGQNVTFRCDPISEHNRLYWYRQTLGQGPEFLTYFQNEAQLEKSRLLSDRFSAERPKGSFSTLEIQRTEQGDSAMYLCASSVGAFWGQRTDTQYFGPGTRLTVL.

This clonotype was seen many times. The rearrangement links TRBV12-3 or TRBV12-4 to TRBJ1-6, with 8 nucleotides matching TRBD1. V lost 6 bases to trimming and J lost 3 bases; unmatched junction nucleotides: 1. The CDR3 runs 14 residues. This CDR3 is CASRGTGYNSPLHF. The CDR3 DNA reads TGTGCCAGCAGGGGGACAGGCTATAATTCACCCCTCCACTTT.

This clonotype was observed many times. V and J are TRBV20-1 and TRBJ2-7, with 8 bases identical to TRBD2. CDR1 and CDR2 from the germline V gene are DFQATT and SNEGSKA (reference sequence). Losses at the gene ends were 0 bases for V and 1 base for J; bases not matched to a gene: 11. The CDR3 has 17 amino acids. The chain's CDR3 is CSARDLFSGVSSYEQYF. CDR3 sequence (DNA): TGCAGTGCTAGAGATCTTTTTAGCGGGGTGTCATCCTACGAGCAGTACTTC.

Of note for this clonotype: Possible read error: a much larger clone is one base away. This chain links TRBV7-3 with TRBJ2-3, with TRBD1 matching over 8 bases. CDR3 length: 14 amino acids. CDR1 is SGHTA and CDR2 is FQGTGA in the germline V gene. CDR3: CSSSSQGAIDTQYF. The CDR3 coding sequence is TGTTCCAGCAGCTCGCAGGGGGCTATAGATACGCAGTATTTT.

This sequence joins TRBV6-5 and TRBJ2-1; 7 bases line up with TRBD2. Trimming at V came to 2 bases and at J to 8 bases, leaving 9 bases not matched to a gene. The CDR3 is 15 amino acids. Per the germline V gene, CDR1 is MNHEY and CDR2 is SVGAGI. CDR3 residues: CASSYEGGRADEQFF. The CDR3 bases are TGTGCCAGCAGTTACGAGGGAGGGAGGGCCGATGAGCAGTTCTTC.

This clonotype occurred many times. This rearrangement joins TRBV7-9 to TRBJ2-1, with 12 bases aligning to TRBD1. From germline, CDR1 is SEHNR and CDR2 FQNEAQ (reference sequence). The CDR3 is 19 residues long. V lost 1 base, J lost 0 bases, and 7 bases stayed unmatched. CDR3 sequence reads: CASSLGDRGLASSYNEQFF. The CDR3 DNA sequence: TGTGCCAGCAGCTTAGGGGACAGGGGGCTAGCGAGCTCCTACAATGAGCAGTTCTTC.

The V gene is TRBV20-1, the J gene TRBJ2-7; TRBD1 or TRBD2 may be the D gene (5 bases each). Germline CDR1 reads DFQATT; CDR2 reads SNEGSKA (reference sequence). The V and J ends lost 6 bases and 0 bases respectively, with 18 bases between them. The CDR3 loop spans 15 amino acids. The CDR3 nucleotides read TGCAGTGCAATGCCGGGACGCCCTTTCTCCTACGAGCAGTACTTC. It encodes CSAMPGRPFSYEQYF.

This clonotype was counted at least ten times. CDR3 sequence: CASSRAIGNTEAFF. CDR3 nucleotide sequence: TGTGCCAGCAGCAGGGCCATAGGGAACACTGAAGCTTTCTTT. The V and J genes are TRBV7-8 and TRBJ1-1; D is uncertain. Trimming left V 5 bases short and J 1 base short, with 11 bases between. Per germline, CDR1 SGHVS and CDR2 FQNEAQ. The CDR3 has 14 amino acids.

This clonotype occurred a few times. This chain links TRBV5-1 with TRBJ1-2; unclear D gene. The CDR3 sequence is 15 residues long. The germline CDR1 and CDR2 sequences are SGHRS and YFSETQ. Trimming cost V 1 base and J 0 bases, with 10 bases left between them. Here the CDR3 reads CASSLTALANYGYTF. The CDR3 DNA follows: TGCGCCAGCAGCTTGACTGCGTTAGCTAACTATGGCTACACCTTC.

This clonotype occurred many times. The chain joins TRBV27 to TRBJ1-1, with D uncertain. Trimming took off 6 bases at V and 1 base at J, with 15 bases between the two ends. CDR1 MNHEY and CDR2 SMNVEV come from the germline V gene (reference sequence). The CDR3 has 15 residues. In DNA form, the CDR3 reads TGTGCCAGCAGGACTCCTCTCGGCCCGAACACTGAAGCTTTCTTT. Translation: CASRTPLGPNTEAFF.

This clonotype has a count of ten or more. The chain has TRBV19 and TRBJ2-1; possible D gene TRBD2, 5 bases. Germline lookup yields CDR1 LNHDA and CDR2 SQIVND (reference sequence). Trimming stripped 7 bases from V and 9 bases from J, with 19 bases between. This CDR3 spans 14 amino acids. For the CDR3, the DNA is TGTGCCAGTACCCCCTGGCTAGCACGGGGTGAGCAGTTCTTC. Translation gives CASTPWLARGEQFF.

This clonotype was seen ten or more times. The chain links TRBV10-2 to TRBJ2-3; no definite D call. The germline V gene encodes CDR1 WSHSY and CDR2 SAAADI. The V end was cut by 5 bases, the J end by 2 bases, with 11 bases between. There are 14 residues in the CDR3. The CDR3 DNA is TGCGCCAGCAGTCCAGCTGAGGCCACAGATACGCAGTATTTT. Translated: CASSPAEATDTQYF.

In regard to this clonotype: A much bigger clone sits one base away, suggesting this may be a read error. This chain joins TRBV5-1 and TRBJ2-5; maybe TRBD1 (6 bases). The CDR3 sequence is 16 residues long. Deletions cut 0 bases from V and 4 bases from J, with 16 bases between. CDR1 and CDR2 from the germline V gene are SGHRS and YFSETQ. The CDR3 sequence is CASSLDGDRPIETQYF. The CDR3, as DNA: TGCGCCAGCAGCTTGGATGGTGACAGGCCTATAGAGACCCAGTACTTC.

A few counts support this clonotype. V gene TRBV10-2 combines with J gene TRBJ1-1; 8 bases fit TRBD1. This CDR3 contains 13 residues. The germline CDR1 and CDR2 sequences are WSHSY and SAAADI. V lost 6 bases, J lost 5 bases, and 5 bases stayed unmatched. CDR3 loop: CASRAQGGTEAFF. The CDR3 coding sequence is TGCGCCAGCAGGGCACAGGGGGGGACTGAAGCTTTCTTT.

This clonotype appeared many times. This chain links TRBV2 with TRBJ1-5; 9 bases are a match to TRBD1. The J segment lost 7 bases and the V segment lost 5 bases, leaving 9 bases of the junction unmatched. The CDR3 runs 15 residues. Germline-derived CDR1 and CDR2 are SNHLY and FYNNEI. DNA for the CDR3: TGTGCCAGCAGTCCTTGGACAGGGGTTGAACAGCCCCAGCATTTT. Translating gives CASSPWTGVEQPQHF.

This rearrangement joins TRBV29-1 to TRBJ2-1; D not resolved. Trimming took 2 bases from V and 0 from J, leaving 8 bases between them. Germline CDR1 is SQVTM and CDR2 is ANQGSEA. The CDR3 has 14 residues. The CDR3 nucleotides are TGCAGCGTTGAAAAGTCCTACTCCTACAATGAGCAGTTCTTC. It is translated as CSVEKSYSYNEQFF.

This clonotype occurred many times. The V call is TRBV12-3 or TRBV12-4, the J call TRBJ1-1, with D uncertain. V was cut by 3 bases and J by 6 bases, with 11 bases left in between. The CDR3 consists of 13 residues. The CDR3 loop is CASSFSHLAEAFF. CDR3 sequence (DNA): TGTGCCAGCAGTTTTTCGCATTTGGCTGAAGCTTTCTTT.

This clonotype was seen at least ten times. The chain links TRBV6-6 to TRBJ2-3, with 8 bases aligning to TRBD2. Germline trimming cut 10 bases from V and 1 base from J; bases unmatched to any gene: 7. Germline V lookup: CDR1 MNHNY, CDR2 SVGAGI (reference sequence). CDR3 length: 14 residues. Here the CDR3 DNA reads TGTGCCACTAAAACTAGCGGAGGCACAGATACGCAGTATTTT. Its translation: CATKTSGGTDTQYF.

This clonotype was seen at least ten times. J is TRBJ2-5 and V is TRBV3-1, with D tentatively TRBD1 (5 bases). Germline V gene data show CDR1 as LGHDT and CDR2 as YNNKEL (reference sequence). The ends were cut back, 3 bases at V and 9 bases at J, with 11 bases in the middle. This CDR3 has 12 residues. CDR3: CASSHGAGPQYF. CDR3 DNA: TGTGCCAGCAGCCATGGGGCAGGTCCCCAGTACTTC.

At least ten counts were recorded for this clonotype. The CDR3 protein is CAISEFDEQYF. The CDR3 DNA reads as TGTGCCATCAGTGAGTTTGACGAGCAGTACTTC. The chain carries TRBV10-3 and TRBJ2-7; the D is unclear. The CDR3 has 11 amino acids. V was pared by 1 base and J by 5 bases, with 3 bases between. Germline lookup yields CDR1 ENHRY and CDR2 SYGVKD.

There are many counts of this clonotype. J is TRBJ2-1 and V is TRBV15; D remains unclear. Looked up from germline, CDR1 is LNHNV and CDR2 is YYDKDF (reference sequence). Trimming took off 5 bases at V and 6 bases at J, with 17 bases between the two ends. The CDR3 is 15 amino acids. The CDR3 bases are TGTGCCACCAGCCCTTATCGCAACCCCCGCAATGAGCAGTTCTTC. Its translation: CATSPYRNPRNEQFF. Together with reference TRBV15 and TRBJ2-1, the CDR3 gives the full variable domain: DAMVIQNPRYQVTQFGKPVTLSCSQTLNHNVMYWYQQKSSQAPKLLFHYYDKDFNNEADTPDNFQSRRPNTSFCFLDIRSPGLGDTAMYLCATSPYRNPRNEQFFGPGTRLTVL.

The J gene is TRBJ2-5, the V gene TRBV6-5; 12 nucleotides align to TRBD2. V dropped 0 bases and J dropped 2; count of bases not matched to a gene: 10. Germline V gives CDR1 MNHEY, CDR2 SVGAGI. The CDR3 length is 19 residues. The CDR3, as DNA: TGTGCCAGCAGTTACTCTAGACCGACTAGCGGGGGAGTTCAAGAGACCCAGTACTTC. Its translation is CASSYSRPTSGGVQETQYF.

This clonotype was recorded many times. CDR3 residues: CASSYSLGEGTDTQYF. In DNA form, the CDR3 reads TGTGCCAGCAGTTACTCGTTAGGGGAGGGCACAGATACGCAGTATTTT. J is TRBJ2-3 and V is TRBV6-5; D is perhaps TRBD2 (6 bases). V was trimmed by 0 bases and J by 1 base, leaving 11 bases between them. The CDR3 extends over 16 amino acids. Germline CDR1 MNHEY, CDR2 SVGAGI.

The chain carries TRBV6-1 and TRBJ2-1; TRBD2 agrees at 14 bases. Germline CDR1 reads MNHNS; CDR2 reads SASEGT. The junction had 14 bases not matched to a gene; V was cut back by 5 bases and J by 8 bases. The CDR3 sequence is 18 residues long. CDR3 nucleotides: TGTGCCAGCAGTAAACCGGGACTAGCGGGAGCAAGGATCTATGAGCAGTTCTTC. It encodes CASSKPGLAGARIYEQFF.

This clonotype was seen repeatedly, ten times or more. The CDR3 nucleotides read TGCAGTGCTAGAGAAACAGACTCTGGAAACACCATATATTTT. It codes for CSARETDSGNTIYF. V gene TRBV20-1 combines with J gene TRBJ1-3; D is undetermined. The CDR3 covers 14 residues. Germline V lookup: CDR1 DFQATT, CDR2 SNEGSKA (reference sequence). With 0 bases removed from V and 0 bases from J, the gap between germline ends came to 6 bases.

This clonotype occurred many times. The chain recombines TRBV7-2 with TRBJ1-5; D is possibly TRBD1 (6 bases). This CDR3 is built from 15 residues. The germline CDR1 and CDR2 sequences are SGHTA and FQGNSA. Trimming took 1 base from V and 5 from J, leaving 12 bases between them. The CDR3 is CASSLDPGGDQPQHF. The CDR3 region has the DNA TGTGCCAGCAGCTTAGACCCGGGGGGCGATCAGCCCCAGCATTTT.

The CDR3 DNA reads as TGTGCCATCAGGCCCGGACTCTCCGGTGAGGATGAGCAGTTCTTC. This codes for CAIRPGLSGEDEQFF. This rearrangement joins TRBV10-3 to TRBJ2-1; maybe TRBD2 (5 bases). Germline CDR1 and CDR2: ENHRY and SYGVKD. Trimming cost V 6 bases and J 8 bases, with 20 bases left between them. This CDR3 is built from 15 residues.

The rearrangement links TRBV7-2 to TRBJ2-3, with TRBD2 identical over 16 bases. V lost 3 bases and J lost 6; bases outside the gene matches: 6. CDR1 is SGHTA, CDR2 FQGNSA, per germline. The CDR3 has 17 residues. The CDR3 DNA sequence: TGTGCCAGCAGCTTTCTGGGACTAGCGGGAGGGCAGGATACGCAGTATTTT. Translating it yields CASSFLGLAGGQDTQYF.